This entry lists 30 T cell receptor beta chains sequenced from one sample in a study of T-cell memory formation after mild COVID-19. MiXCR, applied by TCRdb to the 5' RACE reads, yields one record per CDR3 protein. The sample holds a few hundred thousand distinct CDR3 sequences, around a quarter seen once. Sequenced material: PBMCs or a T cell subset sorted from them (not recorded which). All receptors come from an adult woman who had mild COVID-19 (a few samples of this study predate the infection). Cell type and time point are not known.

The CDR3 DNA reads as TGTGCCAGCAGCCCAAAGTCCACCGCTGGAAACACCATATATTTT. Its protein is CASSPKSTAGNTIYF. This chain connects TRBV11-2 to TRBJ1-3; no clear D gene. The V gene lost 5 bases and the J gene lost 2 bases, with 13 bases spanning the gap. Germline-derived CDR1 and CDR2 are SGHAT and FQNNGV. The length of the CDR3 is 15 residues.

The chain joins TRBV20-1 to TRBJ2-1; 10 bases fit TRBD2. This CDR3 region has 16 residues. V shed 0 bases, J shed 7 bases, and the junction held 9 bases outside the gene matches. From germline, CDR1 is DFQATT and CDR2 SNEGSKA (reference sequence). The CDR3 region is CSAREVSGGPRNEQFF. CDR3 coding DNA: TGCAGTGCTAGAGAGGTTAGCGGGGGGCCACGGAATGAGCAGTTCTTC.

This clonotype was found many times. The chain is built from TRBV9 and TRBJ2-3, with 8 bases matching TRBD2. The CDR3 is made up of 18 amino acids. From germline, CDR1 is SGDLS and CDR2 YYNGEE. With V trimmed by 3 bases and J by 6 bases, 18 bases remained unmatched. In DNA, the CDR3 is TGTGCCAGCAGCGCCCACACTTCGACGGGAGGGCTGTCGGATACGCAGTATTTT. It codes for CASSAHTSTGGLSDTQYF.

The J gene is TRBJ2-1, the V gene TRBV5-1, with 8 bases lining up with TRBD2. Germline CDR1 and CDR2: SGHRS and YFSETQ. V shed 0 bases, J shed 5 bases, and the junction held 10 bases outside the gene matches. CDR3 length: 17 residues. This CDR3 is CASSLAVAGSSDNEQFF. Written as DNA, the CDR3 is TGCGCCAGCAGCTTGGCCGTAGCGGGAAGTTCTGACAATGAGCAGTTCTTC.

V gene TRBV6-6 combines with J gene TRBJ2-7; the D is unclear. The CDR3 has 12 residues. V lost 6 bases, J lost 0 bases, and 6 bases lay in between. Germline V gene data show CDR1 as MNHNY and CDR2 as SVGAGI (reference sequence). The CDR3 DNA follows: TGTGCCAGCAGACCTCCCTCCTACGAGCAGTACTTC. Translating gives CASRPPSYEQYF.

This clonotype occurred a few times. This rearrangement joins TRBV7-9 to TRBJ1-1, with a possible D match to TRBD1 (5 bases). Trimming pared 1 base from V and 3 bases from J, leaving 15 bases between. Germline CDR1 reads SEHNR; CDR2 reads FQNEAQ (reference sequence). The CDR3 contains 16 residues. DNA of the CDR3: TGTGCCAGCAGCTTAGGGACGGGGGGTTGGGACACTGAAGCTTTCTTT. It encodes CASSLGTGGWDTEAFF.

The chain is built from TRBV24-1 and TRBJ2-5, with TRBD2 as a possible D gene (5 bases). V was cut by 4 bases and J by 0 bases, with 14 bases left in between. Germline CDR1 KGHDR, CDR2 SFDVKD. CDR3 length equals 16 residues. The CDR3, as DNA: TGTGCCACCAGTGACCCTCGGACTCCGTACCAAGAGACCCAGTACTTC. This translates into CATSDPRTPYQETQYF.

The V and J genes are TRBV9 and TRBJ1-2; 9 positions match TRBD1. The CDR3 runs to 14 residues. J gave up 2 bases and V 5 bases, and 4 bases lay outside the gene matches. Germline CDR1 reads SGDLS; CDR2 reads YYNGEE. The CDR3 coding sequence is TGTGCCAGCAGGCTTACAGGGGGCAACTATGGCTACACCTTC. Translated, it gives CASRLTGGNYGYTF.

The chain recombines TRBV6-4 with TRBJ2-1; D gene uncertain. V lost 5 bases to trimming and J lost 5 bases, with 19 bases between them. Looked up from germline, CDR1 is MRHNA and CDR2 is SNTAGT. The CDR3 consists of 16 residues. CDR3: CASSPDFYQTDNEQFF. CDR3 nucleotide sequence: TGTGCCAGCAGTCCAGACTTCTACCAGACTGACAATGAGCAGTTCTTC.

This clonotype was seen a handful of times. The rearrangement uses TRBV6-6 and TRBJ1-4; unclear D gene. From germline, CDR1 is MNHNY and CDR2 SVGAGI (reference sequence). The length of the CDR3 is 13 residues. Trimming shortened V by 5 bases and J by 5 bases, and 9 bases separated the two germline ends. CDR3 in DNA: TGTGCCAGCAGTCCAGGTGTGAATGAAAAACTGTTTTTT. This sequence encodes CASSPGVNEKLFF.

The chain couples TRBV15 to TRBJ2-7, with D unclear. This CDR3 spans 13 amino acids. With 1 base removed from V and 6 bases from J, the gap between germline ends came to 10 bases. Germline CDR1 is LNHNV and CDR2 is YYDKDF (reference sequence). The CDR3 is CATSRARTAEQYF. The CDR3 DNA follows: TGTGCCACCAGCAGAGCGCGAACCGCCGAGCAGTACTTC.

In this sample, this clonotype turned up many times. This sequence joins TRBV20-1 and TRBJ2-5; possible D gene TRBD2, 5 bases. V was pared by 6 bases and J by 4 bases, with 18 bases between. Germline V gene lookup returns CDR1 DFQATT and CDR2 SNEGSKA (reference sequence). This CDR3 has 14 amino acids. The CDR3 DNA follows: TGCAGTGCATACGGGGATGTAGTCGGAGAGACCCAGTACTTC. It specifies CSAYGDVVGETQYF.

This clonotype was seen repeatedly, ten times or more. The rearrangement links TRBV2 to TRBJ2-1; the D is unclear. Trimming stripped 0 bases from V and 0 bases from J, with 9 bases between. In germline, CDR1 is SNHLY, CDR2 FYNNEI. This CDR3 region has 16 residues. CDR3: CASSEATRVSYNEQFF. CDR3 DNA sequence: TGTGCCAGCAGTGAAGCGACAAGGGTCTCCTACAATGAGCAGTTCTTC.

The sample holds a few counts of this clonotype. V gene TRBV27 combines with J gene TRBJ2-7; D may be TRBD2 (5 bases). The V gene's germline CDR1 is MNHEY and CDR2 SMNVEV (reference sequence). The CDR3 consists of 15 residues. V shed 5 bases and J shed 0 bases, with 14 bases lying between them. The CDR3 nucleotides read TGTGCCAGCAGTGCCCCTAGCACCCACTCCTACGAGCAGTACTTC. Translating it yields CASSAPSTHSYEQYF.

The V and J genes are TRBV5-5 and TRBJ2-7, with D perhaps matching TRBD1 (5 bases). This CDR3 comprises 13 residues. Deletions cut 0 bases from V and 5 bases from J, with 9 bases between. Germline-derived CDR1 and CDR2 are SGHKS and YYEKEE (reference sequence). This chain's CDR3 is CASSLVRANEQYF. In DNA, the CDR3 is TGTGCCAGCAGCTTGGTCAGGGCTAACGAGCAGTACTTC.

This clonotype was picked up a small number of times. The chain has TRBV19 and TRBJ1-4; no definite D call. V dropped 4 bases and J dropped 4 bases, with 16 bases sitting between them. There are 16 residues in the CDR3. Germline CDR1 LNHDA, CDR2 SQIVND (reference sequence). In nucleotides, the CDR3 is TGTGCCAGTAGTACCTTCTCCGGGCCGCTTAATGAAAAACTGTTTTTT. This sequence encodes CASSTFSGPLNEKLFF.

The rearrangement links TRBV3-1 to TRBJ2-7, with D possibly matching TRBD2 (6 bases). The CDR3 is made up of 15 amino acids. CDR1 and CDR2 from the germline V gene are LGHDT and YNNKEL (reference sequence). The ends were cut back, 1 base at V and 4 bases at J, with 14 bases in the middle. CDR3 protein: CASSQGGRGGYEQYF. Written as DNA, the CDR3 is TGTGCCAGCAGCCAAGGTGGTCGGGGAGGATACGAGCAGTACTTC.

The J gene is TRBJ1-1, the V gene TRBV20-1; possible D gene TRBD1, 5 bases. The germline CDR1 and CDR2 sequences are DFQATT and SNEGSKA (reference sequence). CDR3 length equals 14 residues. The V and J ends lost 0 bases and 1 base respectively, with 9 bases between them. CDR3 region: CSARDATENTEAFF. The CDR3 DNA is TGCAGTGCTAGAGACGCGACAGAGAACACTGAAGCTTTCTTT.

CDR3 nucleotides: TGTGCCAGCAGCGTGGGGCGGGACGAGCAGTACTTC. Protein sequence: CASSVGRDEQYF. The chain links TRBV5-5 to TRBJ2-7; D tentatively fits TRBD1 or TRBD2 (5 bases each). The V end lost 4 bases, the J end lost 5 bases, and 10 bases lay between the germline ends. Germline CDR1 is SGHKS and CDR2 is YYEKEE (reference sequence). This CDR3 comprises 12 residues.

This rearrangement joins TRBV19 to TRBJ2-3, with D perhaps TRBD2 (5 bases). The V end lost 7 bases, the J end lost 1 base, and 12 bases lay between the germline ends. Germline CDR1 and CDR2: LNHDA and SQIVND (reference sequence). The CDR3 consists of 14 residues. The CDR3 spells CASTLDSGTDTQYF. In DNA, the CDR3 is TGTGCCAGTACACTGGACTCCGGCACAGATACGCAGTATTTT.

The chain combines TRBV7-9 with TRBJ2-5, with D maybe TRBD2 (6 bases). The CDR3 sequence is 16 residues long. Trimming cost V 1 base and J 0 bases, with 12 bases left between them. Germline CDR1 reads SEHNR; CDR2 reads FQNEAQ (reference sequence). The CDR3 coding sequence is TGTGCCAGCAGCTTAGGTAGCGGCATATACCAAGAGACCCAGTACTTC. Protein: CASSLGSGIYQETQYF. The full variable domain, in which reference TRBV7-9 and TRBJ2-5 provide the parts outside the CDR3, is DTGVSQNPRHKITKRGQNVTFRCDPISEHNRLYWYRQTLGQGPEFLTYFQNEAQLEKSRLLSDRFSAERPKGSFSTLEIQRTEQGDSAMYLCASSLGSGIYQETQYFGPGTRLLVL.

In this sample, this clonotype turned up a few times. The gene calls are TRBV4-2 and TRBJ2-2, with 7 positions matching TRBD1. Germline V gene data show CDR1 as LGHNA and CDR2 as YNFKEQ. The CDR3 runs to 15 residues. V was pared by 1 base and J by 1 base, with 0 bases of the junction left unmatched. The CDR3 bases are TGTGCCAGCAGCCAAGGACAGGGGAACACCGGGGAGCTGTTTTTT. This sequence encodes CASSQGQGNTGELFF.

The rearrangement uses TRBV6-5 and TRBJ1-1; D call uncertain. The V gene lost 0 bases and the J gene lost 0 bases, with 8 bases spanning the gap. Germline V gene data show CDR1 as MNHEY and CDR2 as SVGAGI. There are 15 residues in the CDR3. The CDR3 DNA reads as TGTGCCAGCAGTTACTCGAGGGCTTTGAACACTGAAGCTTTCTTT. It codes for CASSYSRALNTEAFF.

Only a few counts were recorded for this clonotype. The germline gene is not matched at one end of the junction; a read error may be the cause. The V gene is TRBV12-3 or TRBV12-4, the J gene TRBJ2-1, with TRBD2 identical over 8 bases. The CDR3 length is 11 residues. The CDR3 sequence: CASSSGTRRYF. In DNA, the CDR3 is TGTGCCAGCAGTTCCGGGACTAGGAGGTACTTC.

This clonotype was seen many times. The CDR3 loop is CASSLTRDEQYF. The CDR3 DNA reads TGCGCCAGCAGCTTGACCCGGGACGAGCAGTACTTC. The chain employs TRBV5-1 and TRBJ2-7, with unresolved D. Germline V CDR1 and CDR2: SGHRS, YFSETQ. Trimming took off 1 base at V and 5 bases at J, with 7 bases between the two ends. CDR3 length equals 12 residues.

This clonotype was counted a few times. The chain recombines TRBV10-3 with TRBJ1-5, with unresolved D. The CDR3 length is 13 residues. The germline gives CDR1 ENHRY, CDR2 SYGVKD. The ends were cut back, 6 bases at V and 1 base at J, with 7 bases in the middle. The CDR3 DNA reads TGTGCCATCAGAAACGGGAGCAATCAGCCCCAGCATTTT. Protein product: CAIRNGSNQPQHF.

The chain combines TRBV24-1 with TRBJ2-1; 13 positions match TRBD2. This CDR3 has 16 amino acids. V lost 4 bases to trimming and J lost 6 bases; unmatched junction nucleotides: 5. Per germline, CDR1 KGHDR and CDR2 SFDVKD. In DNA, the CDR3 is TGTGCCACCAGTGACCGTACTAGCGGGAGGGCCAATGAGCAGTTCTTC. Translation: CATSDRTSGRANEQFF.

The CDR3 loop is CASSKGDTTGYEQYF. The CDR3, as DNA: TGTGCCAGCAGCAAAGGGGATACGACAGGGTACGAGCAGTACTTC. The chain combines TRBV21-1 with TRBJ2-7; TRBD1 reflects the table's D call only, with no check against the DNA. TRBV21-1 is shown as a pseudogene. The CDR3 loop spans 15 amino acids.

The chain links TRBV2 to TRBJ2-5, with D unresolved. Germline lookup yields CDR1 SNHLY and CDR2 FYNNEI. The CDR3 extends over 12 amino acids. Trimming stripped 1 base from V and 7 bases from J, with 7 bases between. The CDR3 spells CASSEERGTQYF. The CDR3 DNA reads TGTGCCAGCAGTGAAGAACGTGGGACCCAGTACTTC.

The V call is TRBV5-1, the J call TRBJ2-5; D not certain. This CDR3 region has 14 residues. The germline gives CDR1 SGHRS, CDR2 YFSETQ. Trimming took off 3 bases at V and 4 bases at J, with 13 bases between the two ends. The CDR3 nucleotides read TGCGCCAGCAGCTGGGTCCCGACCCTAGAGACCCAGTACTTC. Its protein product is CASSWVPTLETQYF.